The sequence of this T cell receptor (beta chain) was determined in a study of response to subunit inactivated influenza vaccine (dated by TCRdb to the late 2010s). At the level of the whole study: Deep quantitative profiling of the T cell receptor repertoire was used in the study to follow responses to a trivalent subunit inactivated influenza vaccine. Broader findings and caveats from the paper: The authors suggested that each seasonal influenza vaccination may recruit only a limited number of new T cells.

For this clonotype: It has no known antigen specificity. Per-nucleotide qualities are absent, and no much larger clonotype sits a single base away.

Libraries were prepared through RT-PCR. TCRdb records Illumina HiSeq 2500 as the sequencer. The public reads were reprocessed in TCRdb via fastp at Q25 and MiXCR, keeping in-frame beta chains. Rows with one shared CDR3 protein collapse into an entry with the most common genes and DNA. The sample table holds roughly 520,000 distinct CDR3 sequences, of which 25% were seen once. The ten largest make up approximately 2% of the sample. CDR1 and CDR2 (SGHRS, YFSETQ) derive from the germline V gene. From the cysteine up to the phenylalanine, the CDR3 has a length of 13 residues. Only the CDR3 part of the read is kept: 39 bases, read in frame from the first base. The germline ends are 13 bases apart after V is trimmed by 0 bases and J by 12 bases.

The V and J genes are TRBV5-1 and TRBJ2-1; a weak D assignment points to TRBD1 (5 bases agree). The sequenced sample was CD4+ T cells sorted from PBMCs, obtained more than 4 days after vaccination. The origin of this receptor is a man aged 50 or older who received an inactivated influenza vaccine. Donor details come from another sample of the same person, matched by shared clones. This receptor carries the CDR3 CASSLEAGQGQFF. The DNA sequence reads TGCGCCAGCAGCTTGGAGGCTGGGCAGGGGCAGTTCTTC.